This T cell receptor beta chain appears in the sequencing data of a study of neurological immune-mediated disorders. Study conclusions and caveats: No expanded-clone CDR3 amino acid sequence recurred across subjects, suggesting private TCR-beta repertoires. HTLV-1-associated myelopathy had the most TCR clonal expansion, while multiple sclerosis had the least, a level that fell below healthy controls.

5'RACE with 10-nucleotide random UMIs produced the cDNA. Each CDR3 protein gets one entry after TCRdb re-called the 5' RACE reads with MiXCR. The sample has approximately 28,000 distinct CDR3 sequences; about a sixth are singletons. Time point here: technical triplicate 3. This clonotype is medium-sized. What it binds is unknown. The germline V gene encodes CDR1 MNHEY and CDR2 SVGAGI. CDR3 length: 15 amino acids. The V and J ends lost 6 bases and 0 bases respectively, with 14 bases between them. The source material was CD4+ T cells from blood. The chain has TRBV6-5 and TRBJ1-1; D possibly corresponds to TRBD1 (5 bases). This clonotype was sampled from a female donor with HTLV-1-associated myelopathy (HAM/TSP). This CDR3 reads CASSPRGTMNTEAFF. The CDR3 bases are TGTGCCAGCAGCCCCCGCGGGACCATGAACACTGAAGCTTTCTTT.